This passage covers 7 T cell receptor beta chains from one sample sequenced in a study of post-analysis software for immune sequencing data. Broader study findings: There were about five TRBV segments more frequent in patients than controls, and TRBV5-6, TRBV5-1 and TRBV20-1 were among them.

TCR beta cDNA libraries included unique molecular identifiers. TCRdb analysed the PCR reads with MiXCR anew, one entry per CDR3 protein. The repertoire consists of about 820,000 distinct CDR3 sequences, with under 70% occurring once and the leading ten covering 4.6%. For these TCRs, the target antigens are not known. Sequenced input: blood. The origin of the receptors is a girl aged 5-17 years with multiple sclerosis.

CDR3 nucleotide sequence: TGCGCCAGCAGCCACCGGACTAGCGATGAGCAGTTCTTC. It translates to CASSHRTSDEQFF. V gene TRBV4-1 combines with J gene TRBJ2-1; the match to TRBD2 covers 9 bases. Germline V gives CDR1 MGHRA, CDR2 YSYEKL. V dropped 3 bases and J dropped 8; count of bases not matched to a gene: 2. The CDR3 length is 13 residues.

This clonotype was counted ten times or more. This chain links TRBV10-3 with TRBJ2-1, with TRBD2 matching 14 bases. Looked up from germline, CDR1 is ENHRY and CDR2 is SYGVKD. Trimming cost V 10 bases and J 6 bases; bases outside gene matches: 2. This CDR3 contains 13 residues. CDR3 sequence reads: CATGLAGANEQFF. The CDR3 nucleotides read TGTGCCACGGGACTAGCGGGAGCCAATGAGCAGTTCTTC.

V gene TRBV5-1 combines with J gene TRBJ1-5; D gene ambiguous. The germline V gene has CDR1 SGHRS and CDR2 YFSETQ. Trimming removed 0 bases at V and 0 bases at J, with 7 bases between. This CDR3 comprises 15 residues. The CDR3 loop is CASSLGLSSNQPQHF. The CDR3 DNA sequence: TGCGCCAGCAGCTTGGGACTAAGTAGCAATCAGCCCCAGCATTTT.

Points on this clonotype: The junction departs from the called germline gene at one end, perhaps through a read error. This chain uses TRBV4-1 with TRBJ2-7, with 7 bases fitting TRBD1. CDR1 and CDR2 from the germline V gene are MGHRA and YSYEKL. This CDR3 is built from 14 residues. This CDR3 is CVSSQETGRYEQYF. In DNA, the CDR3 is TGCGTCAGCAGCCAAGAGACAGGGCGGTACGAGCAGTACTTC.

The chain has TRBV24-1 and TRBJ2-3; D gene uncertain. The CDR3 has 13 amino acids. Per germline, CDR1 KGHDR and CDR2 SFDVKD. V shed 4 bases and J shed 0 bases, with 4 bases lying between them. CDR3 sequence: CATSDYSTDTQYF. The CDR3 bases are TGTGCCACCAGTGACTATAGCACAGATACGCAGTATTTT.

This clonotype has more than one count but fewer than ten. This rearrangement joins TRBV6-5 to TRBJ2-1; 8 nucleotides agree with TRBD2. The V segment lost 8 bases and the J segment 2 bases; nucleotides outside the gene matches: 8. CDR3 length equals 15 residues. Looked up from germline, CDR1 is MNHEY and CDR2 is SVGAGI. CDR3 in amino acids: CASVDTSGTYNEQFF. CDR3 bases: TGTGCCAGCGTTGATACTAGCGGAACCTACAATGAGCAGTTCTTC.

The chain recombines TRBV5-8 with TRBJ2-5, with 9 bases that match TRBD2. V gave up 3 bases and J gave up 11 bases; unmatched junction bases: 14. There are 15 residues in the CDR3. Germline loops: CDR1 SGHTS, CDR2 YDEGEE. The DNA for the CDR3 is TGTGCCAGCAGCTCCAGACCGGGACTAGCCATTGAGCAGTACTTC. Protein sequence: CASSSRPGLAIEQYF.